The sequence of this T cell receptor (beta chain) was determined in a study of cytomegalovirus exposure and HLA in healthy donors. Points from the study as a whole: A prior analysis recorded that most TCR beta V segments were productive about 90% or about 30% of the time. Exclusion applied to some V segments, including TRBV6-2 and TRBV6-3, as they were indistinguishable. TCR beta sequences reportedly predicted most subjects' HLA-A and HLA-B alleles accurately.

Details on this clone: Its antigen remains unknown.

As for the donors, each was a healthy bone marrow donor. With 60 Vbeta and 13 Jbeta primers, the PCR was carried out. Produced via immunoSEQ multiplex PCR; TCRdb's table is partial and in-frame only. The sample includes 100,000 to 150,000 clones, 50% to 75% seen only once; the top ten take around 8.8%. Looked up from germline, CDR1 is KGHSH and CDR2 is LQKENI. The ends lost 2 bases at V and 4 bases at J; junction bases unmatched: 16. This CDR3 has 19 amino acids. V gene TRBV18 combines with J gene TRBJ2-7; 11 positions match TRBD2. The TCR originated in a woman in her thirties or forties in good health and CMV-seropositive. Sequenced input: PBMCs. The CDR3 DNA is TGTGCCAGCTCACCAGTGGCACTAGCGGGAGTAAGTGAGCAGTACGAGCAGTACTTC. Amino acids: CASSPVALAGVSEQYEQYF. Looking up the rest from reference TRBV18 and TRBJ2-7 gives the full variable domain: NAGVMQNPRHLVRRRGQEARLRCSPMKGHSHVYWYRQLPEEGLKFMVYLQKENIIDESGMPKERFSAEFPKEGPSILRIQQVVRGDSAAYFCASSPVALAGVSEQYEQYFGPGTRLTVT.